One sample yielded the 6 T cell receptor beta chains listed below, sequenced in a study of beta chain features in type 1 diabetes. The study, taken as a whole, reports: Moderate but significant shortening of TCRB CDR3s was recorded in all four CD4+ subsets from Type 1 diabetes patients.

What was sequenced were expressed TCRB transcripts, since all of the isolated RNA had been reverse transcribed. Assay: immunoSEQ multiplex PCR; the TCRdb copy retains only in-frame clones and omits some. The sample consists of a few hundred thousand clones, approximately 15% of them appearing once. What these receptors recognize is not known. Sequencing input: naive CD4+ T cells from blood. Receptors originate from a man aged 25 to 40 with type 1 diabetes.

The chain is built from TRBV11-2 and TRBJ1-1, with a tentative D call TRBD1 (5 bases). V was shortened by 5 bases and J by 2 bases, with 12 bases between the two germline ends. The V gene's germline CDR1 is SGHAT and CDR2 FQNNGV. CDR3 length: 14 residues. CDR3 residues: CASSKGEVNTEAFF. CDR3 DNA: TGTGCCAGCAGCAAAGGGGAGGTAAACACTGAAGCTTTCTTT.

The chain has TRBV7-9 and TRBJ2-2; 11 positions agree with TRBD2. Germline V lookup: CDR1 SEHNR, CDR2 FQNEAQ (reference sequence). V lost 6 bases to trimming and J lost 6 bases; unmatched junction nucleotides: 3. This CDR3 is built from 14 residues. The CDR3 loop is CASSKLAGAGELFF. Here the CDR3 DNA reads TGTGCCAGCAGTAAACTAGCGGGGGCCGGGGAGCTGTTTTTT. The full variable domain, its missing parts supplied by reference TRBV7-9 and TRBJ2-2, is DTGVSQNPRHKITKRGQNVTFRCDPISEHNRLYWYRQTLGQGPEFLTYFQNEAQLEKSRLLSDRFSAERPKGSFSTLEIQRTEQGDSAMYLCASSKLAGAGELFFGEGSRLTVL.

This clone was seen a handful of times. The chain recombines TRBV15 with TRBJ1-5; D might be TRBD1 (5 bases). The CDR3 loop spans 15 amino acids. Germline V lookup: CDR1 LNHNV, CDR2 YYDKDF (reference sequence). The V end was cut by 5 bases, the J end by 0 bases, with 11 bases between. CDR3 in amino acids: CATSQTAYSNQPQHF. The CDR3 DNA sequence: TGTGCCACCAGCCAGACAGCTTATAGCAATCAGCCCCAGCATTTT.

The V gene is TRBV5-1, the J gene TRBJ2-3; possibly TRBD1 for D (5 bases). Deletions cut 5 bases from V and 5 bases from J, with 6 bases between. The CDR3 loop spans 11 amino acids. Germline values: CDR1 SGHRS, CDR2 YFSETQ. The CDR3 is CASRGEDTQYF. DNA of the CDR3: TGCGCCAGCAGAGGGGAAGATACGCAGTATTTT.

This clone was recorded a few times. The chain links TRBV29-1 to TRBJ2-2; D may be TRBD2 (6 bases). V dropped 6 bases and J dropped 0 bases, with 11 bases sitting between them. The length of the CDR3 is 14 residues. Germline-derived CDR1 and CDR2 are SQVTM and ANQGSEA. CDR3 nucleotides: TGCAGCGTCGGGGGACGAGCGAACACCGGGGAGCTGTTTTTT. Translation: CSVGGRANTGELFF.

This clone has a handful of counts. The rearrangement links TRBV15 to TRBJ2-7; tentatively, D is TRBD2 (5 bases). Germline V gene data show CDR1 as LNHNV and CDR2 as YYDKDF (reference sequence). V lost 0 bases and J 7 bases, leaving 13 bases between the germline ends. This CDR3 spans 14 amino acids. The CDR3 is CATSRETGVDEQYF. The CDR3 DNA reads TGTGCCACCAGCAGAGAGACCGGGGTTGATGAGCAGTACTTC. The variable domain in full, with the rest retrieved from reference TRBV15 and TRBJ2-7, is DAMVIQNPRYQVTQFGKPVTLSCSQTLNHNVMYWYQQKSSQAPKLLFHYYDKDFNNEADTPDNFQSRRPNTSFCFLDIRSPGLGDTAMYLCATSRETGVDEQYFGPGTRLTVT.